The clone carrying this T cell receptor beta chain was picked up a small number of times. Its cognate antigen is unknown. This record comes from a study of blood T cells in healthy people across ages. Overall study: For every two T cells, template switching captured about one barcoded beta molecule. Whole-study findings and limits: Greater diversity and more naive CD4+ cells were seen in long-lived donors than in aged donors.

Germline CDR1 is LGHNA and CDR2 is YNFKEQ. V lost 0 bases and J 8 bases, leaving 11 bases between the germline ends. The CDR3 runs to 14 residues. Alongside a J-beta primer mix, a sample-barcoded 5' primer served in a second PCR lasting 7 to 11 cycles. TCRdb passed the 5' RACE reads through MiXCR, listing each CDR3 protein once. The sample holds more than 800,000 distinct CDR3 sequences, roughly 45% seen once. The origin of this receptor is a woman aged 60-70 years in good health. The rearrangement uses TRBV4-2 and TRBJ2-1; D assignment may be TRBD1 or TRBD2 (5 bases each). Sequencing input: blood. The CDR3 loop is CASSQEGPRHEQFF. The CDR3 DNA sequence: TGTGCCAGCAGCCAAGAGGGACCGCGGCATGAGCAGTTCTTC.